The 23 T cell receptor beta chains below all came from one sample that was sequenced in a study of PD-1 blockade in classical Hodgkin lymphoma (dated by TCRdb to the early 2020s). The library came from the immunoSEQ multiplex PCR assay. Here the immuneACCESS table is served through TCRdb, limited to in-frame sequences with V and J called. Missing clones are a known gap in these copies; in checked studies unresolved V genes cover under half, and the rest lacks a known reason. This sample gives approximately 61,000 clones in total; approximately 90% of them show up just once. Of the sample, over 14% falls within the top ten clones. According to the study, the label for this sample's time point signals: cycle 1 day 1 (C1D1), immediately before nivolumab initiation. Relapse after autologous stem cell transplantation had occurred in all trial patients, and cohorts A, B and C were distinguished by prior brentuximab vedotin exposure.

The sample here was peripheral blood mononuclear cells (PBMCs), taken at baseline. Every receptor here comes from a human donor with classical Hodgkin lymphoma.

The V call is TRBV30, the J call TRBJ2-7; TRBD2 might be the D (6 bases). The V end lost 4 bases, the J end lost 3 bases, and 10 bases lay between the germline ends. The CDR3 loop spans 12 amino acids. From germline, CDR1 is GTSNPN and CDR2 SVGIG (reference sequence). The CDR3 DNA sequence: TGTGCCTGGAACGGGGGAGGCTACGAGCAGTACTTC. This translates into CAWNGGGYEQYF.

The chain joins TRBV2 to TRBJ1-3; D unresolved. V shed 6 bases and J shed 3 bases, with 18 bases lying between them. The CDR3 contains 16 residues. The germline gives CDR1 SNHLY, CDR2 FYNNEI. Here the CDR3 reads CASSAGPGKDGNTIYF. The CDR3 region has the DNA TGTGCCAGCAGCGCCGGACCCGGGAAGGATGGAAACACCATATATTTT.

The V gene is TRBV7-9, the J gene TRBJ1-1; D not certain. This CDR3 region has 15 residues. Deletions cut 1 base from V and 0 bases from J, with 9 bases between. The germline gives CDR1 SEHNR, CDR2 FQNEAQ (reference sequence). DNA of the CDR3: TGTGCCAGCAGCTTAGATGGCCTTTTGAACACTGAAGCTTTCTTT. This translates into CASSLDGLLNTEAFF.

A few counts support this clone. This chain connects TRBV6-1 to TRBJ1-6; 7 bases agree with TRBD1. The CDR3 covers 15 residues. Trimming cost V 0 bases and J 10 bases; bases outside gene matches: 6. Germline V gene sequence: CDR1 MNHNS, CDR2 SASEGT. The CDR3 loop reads CASSEARQGRSPLHF. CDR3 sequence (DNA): TGTGCCAGCAGTGAAGCTAGACAGGGTCGATCACCCCTCCACTTT.

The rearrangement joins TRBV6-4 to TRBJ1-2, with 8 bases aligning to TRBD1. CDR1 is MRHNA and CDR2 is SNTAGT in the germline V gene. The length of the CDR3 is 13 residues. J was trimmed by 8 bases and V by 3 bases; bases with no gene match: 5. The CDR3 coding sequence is TGTGCCAGCAGTGAATCAGGGGGCATCGGCTACACCTTC. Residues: CASSESGGIGYTF.

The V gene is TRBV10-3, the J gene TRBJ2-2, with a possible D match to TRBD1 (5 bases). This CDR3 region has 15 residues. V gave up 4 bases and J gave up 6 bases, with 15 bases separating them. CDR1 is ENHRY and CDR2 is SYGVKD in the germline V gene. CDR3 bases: TGTGCCATCAGTGGAGGACGCCTCAGGGCCGGGGAGCTGTTTTTT. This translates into CAISGGRLRAGELFF.

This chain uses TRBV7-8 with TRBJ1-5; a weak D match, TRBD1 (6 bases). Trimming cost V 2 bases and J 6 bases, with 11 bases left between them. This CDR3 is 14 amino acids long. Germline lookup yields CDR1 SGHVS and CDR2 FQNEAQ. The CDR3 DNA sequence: TGTGCCAGCAGCTTAATCCAGGGGACTCAGCCCCAGCATTTT. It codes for CASSLIQGTQPQHF.

The CDR3 coding sequence is TGTGCCAGTAGTATAAGTGGGAGCTACACCTTC. Protein product: CASSISGSYTF. This chain connects TRBV19 to TRBJ1-2; D is unclear. Trimming removed 2 bases from V and 9 bases from J, with 7 bases in between. The CDR3 loop spans 11 amino acids. The germline V gene encodes CDR1 LNHDA and CDR2 SQIVND (reference sequence). Drawing the rest from reference TRBV19 and TRBJ1-2, the complete variable domain is DGGITQSPKYLFRKEGQNVTLSCEQNLNHDAMYWYRQDPGQGLRLIYYSQIVNDFQKGDIAEGYSVSREKKESFPLTVTSAQKNPTAFYLCASSISGSYTFGSGTRLTVV.

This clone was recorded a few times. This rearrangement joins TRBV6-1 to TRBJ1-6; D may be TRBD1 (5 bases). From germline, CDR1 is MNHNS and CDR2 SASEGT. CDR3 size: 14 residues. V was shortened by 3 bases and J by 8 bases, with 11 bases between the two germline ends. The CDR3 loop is CASSERRVYSPLHF. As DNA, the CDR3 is TGTGCCAGCAGTGAGCGCAGGGTGTATTCACCCCTCCACTTT.

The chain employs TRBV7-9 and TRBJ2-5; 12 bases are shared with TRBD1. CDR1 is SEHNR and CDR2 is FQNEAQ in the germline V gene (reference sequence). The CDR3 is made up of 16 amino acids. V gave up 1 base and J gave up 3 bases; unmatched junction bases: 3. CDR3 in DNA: TGTGCCAGCAGCTTAGTGGGGACAGGGGGCGAAGAGACCCAGTACTTC. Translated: CASSLVGTGGEETQYF.

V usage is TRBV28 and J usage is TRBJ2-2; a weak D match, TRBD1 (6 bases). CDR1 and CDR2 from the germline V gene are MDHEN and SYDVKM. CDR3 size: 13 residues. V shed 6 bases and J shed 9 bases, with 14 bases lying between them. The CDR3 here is CASSLGDTWELFF. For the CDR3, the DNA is TGTGCCAGCAGCCTCGGGGACACATGGGAGCTGTTTTTT. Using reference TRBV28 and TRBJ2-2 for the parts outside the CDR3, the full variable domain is DVKVTQSSRYLVKRTGEKVFLECVQDMDHENMFWYRQDPGLGLRLIYFSYDVKMKEKGDIPEGYSVSREKKERFSLILESASTNQTSMYLCASSLGDTWELFFGEGSRLTVL.

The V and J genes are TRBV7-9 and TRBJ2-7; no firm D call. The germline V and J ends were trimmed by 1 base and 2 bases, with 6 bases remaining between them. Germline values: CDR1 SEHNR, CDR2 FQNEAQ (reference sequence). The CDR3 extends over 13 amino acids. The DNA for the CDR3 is TGTGCCAGCAGCTTAGTAGGGCCCTACGAGCAGTACTTC. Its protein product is CASSLVGPYEQYF.

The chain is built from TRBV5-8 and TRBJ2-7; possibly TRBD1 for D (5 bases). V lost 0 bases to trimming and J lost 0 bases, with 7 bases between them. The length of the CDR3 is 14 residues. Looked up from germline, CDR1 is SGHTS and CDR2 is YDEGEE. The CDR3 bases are TGTGCCAGCAGCTTGGGGGGCCGCTCCTACGAGCAGTACTTC. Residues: CASSLGGRSYEQYF. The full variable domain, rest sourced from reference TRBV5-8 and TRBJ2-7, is EAGVTQSPTHLIKTRGQQATLRCSPISGHTSVYWYQQALGLGLQFLLWYDEGEERNRGNFPPRFSGRQFPNYSSELNVNALELEDSALYLCASSLGGRSYEQYFGPGTRLTVT.

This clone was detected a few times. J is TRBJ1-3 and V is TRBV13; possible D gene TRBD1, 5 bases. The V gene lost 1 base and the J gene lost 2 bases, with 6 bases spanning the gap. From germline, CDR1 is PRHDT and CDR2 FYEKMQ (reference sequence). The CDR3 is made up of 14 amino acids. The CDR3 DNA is TGTGCCAGCAGCTTAGTAGGGGCTGGAAACACCATATATTTT. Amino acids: CASSLVGAGNTIYF.

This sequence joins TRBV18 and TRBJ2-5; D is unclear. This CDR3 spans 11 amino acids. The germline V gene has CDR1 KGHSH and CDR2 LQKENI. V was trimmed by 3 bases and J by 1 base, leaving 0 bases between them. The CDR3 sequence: CASSPQETQYF. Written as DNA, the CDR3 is TGTGCCAGCTCACCCCAAGAGACCCAGTACTTC.

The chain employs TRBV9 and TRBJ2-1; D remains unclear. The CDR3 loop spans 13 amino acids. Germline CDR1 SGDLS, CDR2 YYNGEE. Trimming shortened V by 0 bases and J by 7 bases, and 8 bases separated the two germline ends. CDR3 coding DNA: TGTGCCAGCAGCGTAGATTCGAGAAATGAGCAGTTCTTC. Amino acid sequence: CASSVDSRNEQFF.

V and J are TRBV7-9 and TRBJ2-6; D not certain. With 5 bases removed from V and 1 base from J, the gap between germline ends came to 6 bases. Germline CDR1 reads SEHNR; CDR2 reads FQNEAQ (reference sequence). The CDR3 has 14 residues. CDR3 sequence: CASSPVSGANVLTF. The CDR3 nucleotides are TGTGCCAGCAGCCCCGTATCTGGGGCCAACGTCCTGACTTTC.

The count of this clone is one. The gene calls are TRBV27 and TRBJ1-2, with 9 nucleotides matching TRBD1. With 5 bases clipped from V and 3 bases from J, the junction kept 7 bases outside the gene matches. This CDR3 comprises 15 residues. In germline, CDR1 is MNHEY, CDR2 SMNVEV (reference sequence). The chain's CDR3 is CASSGGTGPYYGYTF. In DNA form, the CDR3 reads TGTGCCAGCAGTGGCGGGACAGGGCCTTACTATGGCTACACCTTC.

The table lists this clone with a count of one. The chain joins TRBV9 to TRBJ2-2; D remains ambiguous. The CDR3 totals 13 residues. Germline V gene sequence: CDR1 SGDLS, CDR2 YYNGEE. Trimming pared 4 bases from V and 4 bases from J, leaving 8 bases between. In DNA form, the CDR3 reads TGTGCCAGCAGCCCGATGGGCACCGGGGAGCTGTTTTTT. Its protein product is CASSPMGTGELFF.

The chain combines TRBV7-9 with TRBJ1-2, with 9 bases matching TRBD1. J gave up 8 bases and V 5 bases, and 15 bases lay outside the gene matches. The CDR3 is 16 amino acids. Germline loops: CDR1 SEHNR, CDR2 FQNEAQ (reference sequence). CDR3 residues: CASSLGQGPPNGGYTF. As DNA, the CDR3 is TGTGCCAGCAGCCTGGGACAGGGACCACCAAATGGGGGCTACACCTTC.

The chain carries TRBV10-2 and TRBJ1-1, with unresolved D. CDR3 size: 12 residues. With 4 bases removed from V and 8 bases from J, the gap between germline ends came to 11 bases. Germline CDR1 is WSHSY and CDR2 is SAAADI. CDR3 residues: CASSVHDAEAFF. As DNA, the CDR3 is TGCGCCAGCAGTGTGCACGACGCCGAAGCTTTCTTT.

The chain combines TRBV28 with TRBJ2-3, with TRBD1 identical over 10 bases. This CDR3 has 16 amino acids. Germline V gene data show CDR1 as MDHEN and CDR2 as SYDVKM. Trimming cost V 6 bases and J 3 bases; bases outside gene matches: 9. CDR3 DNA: TGTGCCAGCAGCCTTCGACAGGGGGCGATTACAGATACGCAGTATTTT. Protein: CASSLRQGAITDTQYF.

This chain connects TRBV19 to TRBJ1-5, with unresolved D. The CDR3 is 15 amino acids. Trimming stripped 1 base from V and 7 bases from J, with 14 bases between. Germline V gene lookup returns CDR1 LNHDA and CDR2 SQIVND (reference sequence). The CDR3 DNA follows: TGTGCCAGTAGTATAGGGGCGATGGTCACACAGCCCCAGCATTTT. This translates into CASSIGAMVTQPQHF.